The present entry profiles one TCR beta chain with its context. Samples each had at least 6 micrograms of total RNA extracted. The data stem from a study of blood T cells in healthy people across ages. This CDR3 spans 15 amino acids. Germline lookup yields CDR1 MNHEY and CDR2 SMNVEV (reference sequence). Trimming stripped 0 bases from V and 2 bases from J, with 11 bases between. Primers used in a second PCR of about 6 to 11 cycles were a sample-barcoded 5' primer and a J-beta primer mix. From the 5' RACE reads, TCRdb called clonotypes with MiXCR, one entry per CDR3 protein. This table has about 1,500,000 distinct CDR3 sequences, approximately 42% appearing once.

Sequenced: blood. The chain has TRBV27 and TRBJ2-7; weak D call: TRBD1 (5 bases). The TCR sequence derives from a woman aged 18-30 years in good health. The CDR3: CASSLSLTTAYEQYF. CDR3 coding DNA: TGTGCCAGCAGTTTATCCTTAACGACAGCCTACGAGCAGTACTTC.